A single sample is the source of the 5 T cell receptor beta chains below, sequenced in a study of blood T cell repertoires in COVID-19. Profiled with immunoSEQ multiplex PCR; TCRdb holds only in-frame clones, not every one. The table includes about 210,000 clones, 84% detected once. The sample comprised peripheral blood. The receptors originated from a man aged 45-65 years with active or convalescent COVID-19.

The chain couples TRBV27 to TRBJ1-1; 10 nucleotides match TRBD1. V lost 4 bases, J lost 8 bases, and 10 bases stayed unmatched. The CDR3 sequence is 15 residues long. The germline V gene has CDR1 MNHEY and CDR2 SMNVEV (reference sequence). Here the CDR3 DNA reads TGTGCCAGCAGTTCAGGACAGGGGGGACCCAGAGAAGCTTTCTTT. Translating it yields CASSSGQGGPREAFF.

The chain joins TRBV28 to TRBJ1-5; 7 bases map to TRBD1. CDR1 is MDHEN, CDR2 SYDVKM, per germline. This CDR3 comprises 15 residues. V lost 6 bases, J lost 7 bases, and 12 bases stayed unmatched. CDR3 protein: CASSRQGLGRQPQHF. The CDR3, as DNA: TGTGCCAGCAGCAGACAGGGATTGGGGCGACAGCCCCAGCATTTT. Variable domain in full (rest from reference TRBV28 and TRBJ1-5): DVKVTQSSRYLVKRTGEKVFLECVQDMDHENMFWYRQDPGLGLRLIYFSYDVKMKEKGDIPEGYSVSREKKERFSLILESASTNQTSMYLCASSRQGLGRQPQHFGDGTRLSIL.

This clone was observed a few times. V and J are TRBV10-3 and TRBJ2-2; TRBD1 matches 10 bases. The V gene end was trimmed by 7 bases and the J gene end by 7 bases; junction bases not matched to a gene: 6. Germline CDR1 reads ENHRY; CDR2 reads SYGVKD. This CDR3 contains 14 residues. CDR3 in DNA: TGTGCCATCAAAAGACAGGGGGCAGGCGGGGAGCTGTTTTTT. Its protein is CAIKRQGAGGELFF.

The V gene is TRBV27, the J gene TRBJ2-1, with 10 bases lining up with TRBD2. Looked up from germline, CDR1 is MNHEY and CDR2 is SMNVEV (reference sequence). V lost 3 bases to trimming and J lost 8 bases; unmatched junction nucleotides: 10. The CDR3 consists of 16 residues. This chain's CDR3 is CASSFLSGRVRDEQFF. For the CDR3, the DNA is TGTGCCAGCAGTTTCCTAAGCGGGAGGGTTCGCGATGAGCAGTTCTTC.

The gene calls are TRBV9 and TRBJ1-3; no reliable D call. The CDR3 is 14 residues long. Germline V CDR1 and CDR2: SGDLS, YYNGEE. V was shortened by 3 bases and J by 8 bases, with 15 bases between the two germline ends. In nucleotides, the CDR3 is TGTGCCAGCAGCGCCTACTCCCTCGGGTACACCATATATTTT. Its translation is CASSAYSLGYTIYF.